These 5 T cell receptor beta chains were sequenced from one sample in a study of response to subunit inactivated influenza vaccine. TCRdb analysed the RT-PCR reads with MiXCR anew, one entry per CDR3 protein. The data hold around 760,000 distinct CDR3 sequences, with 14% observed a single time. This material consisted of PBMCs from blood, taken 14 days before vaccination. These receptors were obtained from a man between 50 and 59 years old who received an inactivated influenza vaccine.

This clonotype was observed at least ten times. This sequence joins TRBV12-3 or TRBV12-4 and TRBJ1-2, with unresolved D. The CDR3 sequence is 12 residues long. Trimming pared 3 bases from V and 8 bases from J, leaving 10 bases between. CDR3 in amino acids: CASSLPGHGYTF. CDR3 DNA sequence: TGTGCCAGCAGTTTGCCCGGGCACGGCTACACCTTC.

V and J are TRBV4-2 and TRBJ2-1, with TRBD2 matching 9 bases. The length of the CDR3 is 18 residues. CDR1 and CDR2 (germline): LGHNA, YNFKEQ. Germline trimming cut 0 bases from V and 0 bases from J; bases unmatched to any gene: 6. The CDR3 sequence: CASSQDSGLASSYNEQFF. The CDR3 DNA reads TGTGCCAGCAGCCAAGACTCAGGACTAGCGAGCTCCTACAATGAGCAGTTCTTC.

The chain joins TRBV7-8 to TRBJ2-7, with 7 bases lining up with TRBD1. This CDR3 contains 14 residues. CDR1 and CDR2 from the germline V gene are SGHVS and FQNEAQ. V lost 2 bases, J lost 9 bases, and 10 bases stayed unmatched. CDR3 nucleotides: TGTGCCAGCAGCTTACGGGACAGATCCCTCGGGCAGTACTTC. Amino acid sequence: CASSLRDRSLGQYF.

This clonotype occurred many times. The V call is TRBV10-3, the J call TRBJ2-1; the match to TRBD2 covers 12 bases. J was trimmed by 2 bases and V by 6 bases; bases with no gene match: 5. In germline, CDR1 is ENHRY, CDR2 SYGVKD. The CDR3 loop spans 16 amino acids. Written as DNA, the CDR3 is TGTGCCATCAGCAGACTAGCGGGAGTCGCCTACAATGAGCAGTTCTTC. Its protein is CAISRLAGVAYNEQFF.

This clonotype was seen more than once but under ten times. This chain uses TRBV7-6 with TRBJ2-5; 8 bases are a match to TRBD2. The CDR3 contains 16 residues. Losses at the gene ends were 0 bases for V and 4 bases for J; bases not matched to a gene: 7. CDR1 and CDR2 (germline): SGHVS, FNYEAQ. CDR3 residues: CASSLAAPGGGETQYF. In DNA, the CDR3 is TGTGCCAGCAGCTTAGCGGCCCCGGGGGGGGGAGAGACCCAGTACTTC.